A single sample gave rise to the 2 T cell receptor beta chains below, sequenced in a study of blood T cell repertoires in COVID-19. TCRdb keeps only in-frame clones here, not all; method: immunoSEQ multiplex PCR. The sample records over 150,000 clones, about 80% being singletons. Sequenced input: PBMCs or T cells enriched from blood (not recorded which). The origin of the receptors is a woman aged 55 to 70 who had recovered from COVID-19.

The CDR3 sequence is CASSYSSRGANQPQHF. The CDR3 nucleotides are TGTGCCAGCAGTTACTCGTCCAGGGGTGCCAATCAGCCCCAGCATTTT. This chain links TRBV6-5 with TRBJ1-5; weak D call: TRBD1 (6 bases). This CDR3 contains 16 residues. Trimming shortened V by 0 bases and J by 3 bases, and 12 bases separated the two germline ends. Germline V CDR1 and CDR2: MNHEY, SVGAGI.

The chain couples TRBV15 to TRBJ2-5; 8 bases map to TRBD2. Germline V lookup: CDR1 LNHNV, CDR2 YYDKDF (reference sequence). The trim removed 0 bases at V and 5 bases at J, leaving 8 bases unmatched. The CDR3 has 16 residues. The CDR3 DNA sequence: TGTGCCACCAGCAGAGATCGACGGGGGGGCGAGGAGACCCAGTACTTC. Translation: CATSRDRRGGEETQYF.